This T cell receptor beta chain appears in the sequencing data of a study of Tregs in tolerant kidney transplant recipients. Whole-study context: Recipients received nonmyeloablative bone marrow transplants from related graft donors, with transient mixed chimerism. Study outcomes and limitations: Biological reproducibility was not directly addressed in this study. Tregs expanded with activated donor B cells seemed most donor-specific.

CD4+CD25+CD127- Tregs, CD4+CD25- non-Tregs, CD4 and CD8 cells were sorted. On this clone itself: The antigen remains unidentified. The read gets to within 3 residues of the CDR3 end, and the germline J gene fills in the rest.

Assay used: immunoSEQ multiplex PCR; TCRdb lists only in-frame clones, some missing. The sample's table shows tens of thousands of clones. This CDR3 is built from 11 residues. Trimming took off 7 bases at V and 5 bases at J, with 11 bases between the two ends. Germline V gene sequence: CDR1 SQVTM, CDR2 ANQGSEA. The specimen was CD4+ T cells from blood, collected before the transplant. This clonotype was sampled from a human donor who received a combined kidney and bone marrow transplant. The V call is TRBV29-1, the J call TRBJ1-1; TRBD1 is a possible D gene (6 bases). This CDR3 is CSADRRTEAFF. CDR3 DNA, as far as it was read: TGCAGCGCCGACAGGCGGACTGAA.